This T cell receptor beta chain was retrieved from a study of OX40 agonist ivuxolimab in advanced cancers. As for the study in general: The group had a mean age of 60 years, ranged from about 23 to 85, and was roughly 83% male. Study-wide findings and caveats: More expanded clones were found, on average, in CD8+ than in CD4+ T cells.

The CDR3 totals 15 residues. Germline V lookup: CDR1 LGHNA, CDR2 YSLEER. Trimming took off 1 base at V and 6 bases at J, with 15 bases between the two ends. The repertoire was sequenced with immunoSEQ multiplex PCR; TCRdb's copy has only in-frame clones and lacks some. Of over 60,000 clones in the sample, just under 95% are singletons; the top ten hold 15% to 19%. A remark on this clone: Its antigen is not known.

The chain has TRBV4-3 and TRBJ1-1; unclear D gene. The source material was CD4+ or CD8+ T cells sorted from blood, sampled in a trial of the OX40 agonist ivuxolimab. This sequence originates from an adult with an advanced solid tumor such as melanoma, head and neck, liver or kidney cancer. CDR3 DNA sequence: TGCGCCAGCAGCCAAGGCTCTGGGCAGGCCCCTGAAGCTTTCTTT. Translated: CASSQGSGQAPEAFF.